This TCR beta chain was sequenced for a study of CD8+ T cells in alopecia areata. Trimming took off 6 bases at V and 3 bases at J, with 13 bases between the two ends. This CDR3 is 13 amino acids long. Germline values: CDR1 SQVTM, CDR2 ANQGSEA. The study, taken as a whole, reports: Scalp sequencing captures resident alphabeta T cells of normal skin too.

The sequencing template was cDNA reverse transcribed from extracted RNA. Repertoires were generated with immunoSEQ multiplex PCR, while TCRdb's copy carries only in-frame clones and drops some. Among about 90,000 clones listed, about 40% were seen once. Stated treatment: oral pan-JAK inhibitor, 5-10 mg twice daily. Both peripheral blood and punch biopsies of lesional scalp skin were obtained from patients who had alopecia areata. Separation by sorting yielded CD4+ and CD8+ T cells from PBMCs. Notes on this clone: Its specificity is not known.

This sequence was found in a human donor with alopecia areata. The chain employs TRBV29-1 and TRBJ2-3; D is perhaps TRBD1 (7 bases). Specimen: CD8+ T cells sorted from blood, collected at week 24, from a patient treated with tofacitinib. The CDR3 here is CSVGGDSTDTQYF. The CDR3 DNA sequence: TGCAGCGTCGGAGGGGACAGTACAGATACGCAGTATTTT.